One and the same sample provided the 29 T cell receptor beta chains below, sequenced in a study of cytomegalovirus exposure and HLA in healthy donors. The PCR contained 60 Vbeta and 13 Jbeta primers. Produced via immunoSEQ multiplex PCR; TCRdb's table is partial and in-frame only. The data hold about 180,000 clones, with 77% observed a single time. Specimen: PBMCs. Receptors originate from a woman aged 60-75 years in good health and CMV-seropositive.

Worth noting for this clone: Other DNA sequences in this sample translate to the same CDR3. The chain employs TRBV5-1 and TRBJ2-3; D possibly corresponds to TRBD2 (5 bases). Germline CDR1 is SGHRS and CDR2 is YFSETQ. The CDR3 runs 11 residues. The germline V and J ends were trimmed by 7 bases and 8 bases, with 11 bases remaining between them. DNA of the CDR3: TGCGCCAGCTCCCAGGAGGTTACGCAGTATTTT. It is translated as CASSQEVTQYF.

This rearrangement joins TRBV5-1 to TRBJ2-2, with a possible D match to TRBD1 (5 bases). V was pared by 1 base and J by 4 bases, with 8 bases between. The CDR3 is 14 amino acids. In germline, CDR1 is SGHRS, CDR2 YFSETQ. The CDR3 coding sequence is TGCGCCAGCAGCTTGAGGGGTAGCACCGGGGAGCTGTTTTTT. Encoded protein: CASSLRGSTGELFF.

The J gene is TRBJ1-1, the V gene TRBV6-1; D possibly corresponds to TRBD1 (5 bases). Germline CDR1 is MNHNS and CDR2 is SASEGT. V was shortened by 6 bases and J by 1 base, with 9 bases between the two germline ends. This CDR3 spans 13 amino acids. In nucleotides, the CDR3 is TGTGCCAGCAGCAGGGTGTGGAACACTGAAGCTTTCTTT. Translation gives CASSRVWNTEAFF.

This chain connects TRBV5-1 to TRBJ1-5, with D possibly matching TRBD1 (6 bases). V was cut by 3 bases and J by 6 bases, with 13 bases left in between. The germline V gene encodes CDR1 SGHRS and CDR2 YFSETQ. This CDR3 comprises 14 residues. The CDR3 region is CASSSGAPLQPQHF. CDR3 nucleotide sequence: TGCGCCAGCAGCTCAGGGGCGCCCCTTCAGCCCCAGCATTTT.

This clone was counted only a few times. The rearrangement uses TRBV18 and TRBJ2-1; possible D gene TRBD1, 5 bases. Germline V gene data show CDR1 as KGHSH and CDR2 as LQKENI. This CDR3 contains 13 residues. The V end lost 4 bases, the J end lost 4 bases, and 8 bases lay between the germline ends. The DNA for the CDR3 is TGTGCCAGCTCACTTCACAGGTACAATGAGCAGTTCTTC. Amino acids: CASSLHRYNEQFF.

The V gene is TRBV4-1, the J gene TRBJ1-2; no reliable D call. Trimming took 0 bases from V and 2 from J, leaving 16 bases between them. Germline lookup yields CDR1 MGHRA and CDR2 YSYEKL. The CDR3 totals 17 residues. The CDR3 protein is CASSQDPTPGRNYGYTF. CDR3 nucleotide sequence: TGCGCCAGCAGCCAAGATCCGACCCCGGGAAGGAACTATGGCTACACCTTC.

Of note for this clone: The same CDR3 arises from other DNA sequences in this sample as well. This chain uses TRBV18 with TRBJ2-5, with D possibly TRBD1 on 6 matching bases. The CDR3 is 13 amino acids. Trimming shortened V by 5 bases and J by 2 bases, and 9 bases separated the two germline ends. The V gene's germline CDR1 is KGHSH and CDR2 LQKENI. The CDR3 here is CASSRGQQETQYF. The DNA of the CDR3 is TGTGCCAGCTCAAGGGGACAACAAGAGACCCAGTACTTC.

The CDR3 DNA is TGCGCCAGCAGCTTAGGAGCGGTAGCCAAAAACATTCAGTACTTC. As protein: CASSLGAVAKNIQYF. This chain connects TRBV5-1 to TRBJ2-4; D is possibly TRBD2 (5 bases). Trimming stripped 2 bases from V and 0 bases from J, with 9 bases between. This CDR3 is 15 amino acids long. Germline CDR1 reads SGHRS; CDR2 reads YFSETQ.

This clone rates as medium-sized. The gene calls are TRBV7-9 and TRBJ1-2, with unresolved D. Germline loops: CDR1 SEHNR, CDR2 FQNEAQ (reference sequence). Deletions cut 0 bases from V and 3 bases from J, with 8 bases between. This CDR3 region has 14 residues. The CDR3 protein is CASSLADWDYGYTF. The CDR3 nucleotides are TGTGCCAGCAGCTTAGCGGACTGGGACTATGGCTACACCTTC. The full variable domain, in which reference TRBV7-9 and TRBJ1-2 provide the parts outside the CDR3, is DTGVSQNPRHKITKRGQNVTFRCDPISEHNRLYWYRQTLGQGPEFLTYFQNEAQLEKSRLLSDRFSAERPKGSFSTLEIQRTEQGDSAMYLCASSLADWDYGYTFGSGTRLTVV.

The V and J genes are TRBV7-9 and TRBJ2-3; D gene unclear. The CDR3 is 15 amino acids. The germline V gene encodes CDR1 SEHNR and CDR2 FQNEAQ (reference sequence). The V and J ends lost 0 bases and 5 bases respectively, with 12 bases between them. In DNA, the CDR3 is TGTGCCAGCAGCTTAGCTGGAGTATCTATAGATACGCAGTATTTT. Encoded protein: CASSLAGVSIDTQYF.

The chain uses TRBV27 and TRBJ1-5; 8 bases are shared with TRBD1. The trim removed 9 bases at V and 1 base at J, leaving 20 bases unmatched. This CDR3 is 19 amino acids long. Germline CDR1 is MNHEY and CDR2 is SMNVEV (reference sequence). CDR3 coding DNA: TGTGCCAGTTCTACCACCGGGACAGGCTTCGGGCTAAGCAATCAGCCCCAGCATTTT. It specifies CASSTTGTGFGLSNQPQHF.

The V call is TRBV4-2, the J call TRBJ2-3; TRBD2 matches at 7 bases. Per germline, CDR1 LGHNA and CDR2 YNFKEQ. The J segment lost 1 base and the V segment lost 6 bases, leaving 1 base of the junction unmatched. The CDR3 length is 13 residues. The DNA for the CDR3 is TGTGCCAGCAGACGGGAGGGCACAGATACGCAGTATTTT. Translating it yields CASRREGTDTQYF.

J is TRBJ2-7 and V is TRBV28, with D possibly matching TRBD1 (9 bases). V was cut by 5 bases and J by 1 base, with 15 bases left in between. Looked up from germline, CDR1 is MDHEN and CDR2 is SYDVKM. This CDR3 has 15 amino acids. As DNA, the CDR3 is TGTGCCAGCAGTCCGGGAGGGACAGGGTCCTACGAGCAGTACTTC. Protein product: CASSPGGTGSYEQYF.

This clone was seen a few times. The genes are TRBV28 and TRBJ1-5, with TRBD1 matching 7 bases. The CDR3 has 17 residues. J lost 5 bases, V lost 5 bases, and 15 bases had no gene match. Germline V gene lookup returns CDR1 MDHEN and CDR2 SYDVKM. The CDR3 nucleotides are TGTGCCAGCAGTCCCCTACAGGGGCCTCAGGGGGATCAGCCCCAGCATTTT. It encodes CASSPLQGPQGDQPQHF. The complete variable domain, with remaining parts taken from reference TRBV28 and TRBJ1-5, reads DVKVTQSSRYLVKRTGEKVFLECVQDMDHENMFWYRQDPGLGLRLIYFSYDVKMKEKGDIPEGYSVSREKKERFSLILESASTNQTSMYLCASSPLQGPQGDQPQHFGDGTRLSIL.

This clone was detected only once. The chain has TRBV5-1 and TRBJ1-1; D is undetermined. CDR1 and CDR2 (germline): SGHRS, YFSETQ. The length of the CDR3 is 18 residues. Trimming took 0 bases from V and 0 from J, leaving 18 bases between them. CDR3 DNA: TGCGCCAGCAGCTTGGTCGGAGGTGTAGGCACAATGAACACTGAAGCTTTCTTT. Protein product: CASSLVGGVGTMNTEAFF.

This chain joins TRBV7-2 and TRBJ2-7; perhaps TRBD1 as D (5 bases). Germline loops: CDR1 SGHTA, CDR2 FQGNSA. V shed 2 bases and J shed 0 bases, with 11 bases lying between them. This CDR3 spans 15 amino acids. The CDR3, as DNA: TGTGCCAGCAGCTTATCTGGGGCGTCCTCCTACGAGCAGTACTTC. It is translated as CASSLSGASSYEQYF. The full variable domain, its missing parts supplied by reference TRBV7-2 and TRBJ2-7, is GAGVSQSPSNKVTEKGKDVELRCDPISGHTALYWYRQSLGQGLEFLIYFQGNSAPDKSGLPSDRFSAERTGGSVSTLTIQRTQQEDSAVYLCASSLSGASSYEQYFGPGTRLTVT.

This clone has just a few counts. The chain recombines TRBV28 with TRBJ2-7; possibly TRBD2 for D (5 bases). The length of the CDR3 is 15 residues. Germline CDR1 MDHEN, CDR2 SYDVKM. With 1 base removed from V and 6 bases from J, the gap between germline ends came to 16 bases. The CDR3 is CASSLFYDLRGEQYF. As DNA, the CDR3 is TGTGCCAGCAGTTTATTCTACGACCTACGGGGCGAGCAGTACTTC.

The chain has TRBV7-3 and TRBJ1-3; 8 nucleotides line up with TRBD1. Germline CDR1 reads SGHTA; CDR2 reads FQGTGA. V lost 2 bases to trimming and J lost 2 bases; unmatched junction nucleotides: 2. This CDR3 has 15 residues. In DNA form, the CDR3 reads TGTGCCAGCAGCTTACAGGGGGCGGCTGGAAACACCATATATTTT. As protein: CASSLQGAAGNTIYF.

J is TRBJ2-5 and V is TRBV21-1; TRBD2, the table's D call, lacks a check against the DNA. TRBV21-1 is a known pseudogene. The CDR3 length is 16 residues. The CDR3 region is CASSKGTSGYQETQYF. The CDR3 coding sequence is TGTGCCAGCAGCAAAGGGACTAGCGGCTACCAAGAGACCCAGTACTTC.

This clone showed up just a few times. The CDR3 loop is CASSRASGVEQYF. CDR3 DNA sequence: TGTGCCAGCAGCCGGGCTAGCGGGGTCGAGCAGTACTTC. This chain connects TRBV27 to TRBJ2-5; 9 bases match TRBD2. The J call is in doubt because the DNA end fits TRBJ2-7 better. This CDR3 comprises 13 residues. Germline-derived CDR1 and CDR2 are MNHEY and SMNVEV (reference sequence).

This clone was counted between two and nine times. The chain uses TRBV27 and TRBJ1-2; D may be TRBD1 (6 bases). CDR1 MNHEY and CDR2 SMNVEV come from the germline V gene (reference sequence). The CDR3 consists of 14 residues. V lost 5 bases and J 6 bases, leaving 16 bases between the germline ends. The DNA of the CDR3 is TGTGCCAGCAGTCCCGACAGGTTTCTCCATGGCTACACCTTC. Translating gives CASSPDRFLHGYTF.

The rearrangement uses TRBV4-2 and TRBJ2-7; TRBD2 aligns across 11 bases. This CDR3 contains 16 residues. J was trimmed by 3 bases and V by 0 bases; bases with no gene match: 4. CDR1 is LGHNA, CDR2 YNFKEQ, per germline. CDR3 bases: TGTGCCAGCAGCCAAGACCTAGCGGGAGGCGGCTACGAGCAGTACTTC. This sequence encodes CASSQDLAGGGYEQYF.

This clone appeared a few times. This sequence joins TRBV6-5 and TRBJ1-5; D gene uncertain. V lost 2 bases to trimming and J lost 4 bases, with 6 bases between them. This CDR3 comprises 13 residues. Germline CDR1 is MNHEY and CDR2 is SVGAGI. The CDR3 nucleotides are TGTGCCAGCAGTTACCTAACGAATCAGCCCCAGCATTTT. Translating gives CASSYLTNQPQHF.

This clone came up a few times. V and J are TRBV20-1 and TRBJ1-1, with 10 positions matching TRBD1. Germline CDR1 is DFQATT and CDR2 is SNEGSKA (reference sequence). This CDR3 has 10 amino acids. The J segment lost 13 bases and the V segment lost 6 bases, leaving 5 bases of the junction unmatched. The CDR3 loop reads CSARTGGDFF. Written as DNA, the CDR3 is TGCAGTGCCAGGACAGGGGGGGATTTCTTT.

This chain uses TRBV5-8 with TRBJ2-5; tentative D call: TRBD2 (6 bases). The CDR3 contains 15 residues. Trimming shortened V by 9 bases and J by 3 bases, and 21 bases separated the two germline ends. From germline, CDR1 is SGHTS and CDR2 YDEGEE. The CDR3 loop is CATGPTGAEKETQYF. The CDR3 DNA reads TGTGCCACCGGCCCCACGGGAGCGGAAAAAGAGACCCAGTACTTC. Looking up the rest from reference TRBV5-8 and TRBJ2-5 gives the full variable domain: EAGVTQSPTHLIKTRGQQATLRCSPISGHTSVYWYQQALGLGLQFLLWYDEGEERNRGNFPPRFSGRQFPNYSSELNVNALELEDSALYLCATGPTGAEKETQYFGPGTRLLVL.

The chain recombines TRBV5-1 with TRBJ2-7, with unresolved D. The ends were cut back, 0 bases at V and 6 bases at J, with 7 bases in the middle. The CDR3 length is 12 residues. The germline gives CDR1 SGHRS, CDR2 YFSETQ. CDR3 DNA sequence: TGCGCCAGCAGCTTGGGAGGAATCGAGCAGTACTTC. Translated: CASSLGGIEQYF. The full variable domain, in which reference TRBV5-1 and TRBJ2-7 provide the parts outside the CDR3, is KAGVTQTPRYLIKTRGQQVTLSCSPISGHRSVSWYQQTPGQGLQFLFEYFSETQRNKGNFPGRFSGRQFSNSRSEMNVSTLELGDSALYLCASSLGGIEQYFGPGTRLTVT.

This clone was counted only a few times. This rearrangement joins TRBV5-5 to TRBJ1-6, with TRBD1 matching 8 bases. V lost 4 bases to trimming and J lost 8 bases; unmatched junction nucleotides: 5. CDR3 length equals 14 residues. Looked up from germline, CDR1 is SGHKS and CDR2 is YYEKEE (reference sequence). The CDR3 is CASSGPGQDSPLHF. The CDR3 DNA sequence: TGTGCCAGCAGCGGACCGGGACAGGATTCACCCCTCCACTTT.

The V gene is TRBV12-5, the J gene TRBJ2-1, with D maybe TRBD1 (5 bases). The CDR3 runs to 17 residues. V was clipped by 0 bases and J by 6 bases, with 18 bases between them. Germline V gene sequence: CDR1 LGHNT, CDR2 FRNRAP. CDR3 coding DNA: TGTGCTAGTGGTTTGGTACGATTAGGACAAGGTTCCAATGAGCAGTTCTTC. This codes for CASGLVRLGQGSNEQFF.

CDR3 DNA sequence: TGTGCCACCAGCAGGAATACTCGGAGCACAGATACGCAGTATTTT. Translating it yields CATSRNTRSTDTQYF. The genes are TRBV15 and TRBJ2-3; D remains ambiguous. Germline V gives CDR1 LNHNV, CDR2 YYDKDF (reference sequence). The CDR3 contains 15 residues. V gave up 3 bases and J gave up 0 bases, with 10 bases separating them.